This T cell receptor (beta chain) came from a study of CD8+CD57+ T cells in acquired aplastic anemia. Study at large: Recorded DNA amounts for sorted CD4+ and CD8+ cells had an average of about 3.5 ug.

This clonotype was seen at least ten times. What it recognizes is unknown. Profiles of TCR beta VDJ and CDR3 were generated from a genomic DNA template. TCRdb re-called the reads through MiXCR, storing one row per CDR3 protein. The table includes about 180,000 distinct CDR3 sequences, less than 65% detected once. Previously, flow cytometry had revealed CD8+CD57+ cell expansion in the patients chosen for sequencing. V lost 0 bases and J lost 6; bases outside the gene matches: 7. The CDR3 covers 16 residues. Germline loops: CDR1 LGHNT, CDR2 FRNRAP. Study results and caveats: Researchers report that twenty-nine CD8+ CDR3 sequences appeared in both patients and controls.

What was sequenced was sorted CD4+, CD8+, or CD8+CD57+ T cells (not recorded which) from PBMCs. The chain links TRBV12-5 to TRBJ1-5, with TRBD1 identical over 8 bases. The clonotype was recovered from a human donor with aplastic anemia. The CDR3 DNA reads as TGTGCTAGTGGTTTGGTACGGGCAGGGGGCGTTCAGCCCCAGCATTTT. Translation: CASGLVRAGGVQPQHF.